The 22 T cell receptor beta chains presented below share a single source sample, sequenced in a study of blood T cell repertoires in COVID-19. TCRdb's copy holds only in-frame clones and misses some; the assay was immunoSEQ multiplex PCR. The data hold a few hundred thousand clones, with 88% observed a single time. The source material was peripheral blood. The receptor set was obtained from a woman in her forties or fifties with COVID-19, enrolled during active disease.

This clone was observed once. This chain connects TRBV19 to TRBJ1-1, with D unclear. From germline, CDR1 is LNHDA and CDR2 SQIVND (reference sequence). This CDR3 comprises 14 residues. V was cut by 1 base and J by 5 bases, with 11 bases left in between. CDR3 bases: TGTGCCAGTAGTATAGCTCCCCAGAAAACTGAAGCTTTCTTT. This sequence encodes CASSIAPQKTEAFF.

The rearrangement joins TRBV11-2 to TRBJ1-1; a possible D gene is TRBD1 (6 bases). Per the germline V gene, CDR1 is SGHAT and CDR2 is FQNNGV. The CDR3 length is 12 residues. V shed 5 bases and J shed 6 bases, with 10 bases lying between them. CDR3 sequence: CASSPTGPEAFF. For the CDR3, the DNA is TGTGCCAGCAGCCCCACAGGGCCTGAAGCTTTCTTT.

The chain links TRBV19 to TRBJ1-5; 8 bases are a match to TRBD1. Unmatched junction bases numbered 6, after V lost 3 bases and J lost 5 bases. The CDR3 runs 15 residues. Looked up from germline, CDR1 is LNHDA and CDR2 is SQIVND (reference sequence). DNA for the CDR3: TGTGCCAGTAGTATTGGCAGGGGGCGCGATCAGCCCCAGCATTTT. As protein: CASSIGRGRDQPQHF.

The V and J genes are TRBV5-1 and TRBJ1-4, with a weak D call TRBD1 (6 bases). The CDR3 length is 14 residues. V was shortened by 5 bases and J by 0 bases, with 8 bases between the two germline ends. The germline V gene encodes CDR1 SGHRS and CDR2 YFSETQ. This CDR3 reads CASSRQATNEKLFF. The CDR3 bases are TGCGCCAGCAGTCGACAGGCAACTAATGAAAAACTGTTTTTT.

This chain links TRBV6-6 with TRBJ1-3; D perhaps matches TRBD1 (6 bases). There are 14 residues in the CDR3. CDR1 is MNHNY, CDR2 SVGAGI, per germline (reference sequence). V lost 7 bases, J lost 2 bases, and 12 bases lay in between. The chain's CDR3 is CASTLGGAGNTIYF. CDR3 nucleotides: TGTGCCAGCACCTTAGGGGGGGCTGGAAACACCATATATTTT.

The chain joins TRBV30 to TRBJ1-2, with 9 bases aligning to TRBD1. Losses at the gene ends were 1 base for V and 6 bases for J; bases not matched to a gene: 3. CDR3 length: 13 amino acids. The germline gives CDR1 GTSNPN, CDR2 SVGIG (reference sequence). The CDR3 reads CAWSDRDRDGYTF. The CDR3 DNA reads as TGTGCCTGGAGTGACCGGGACAGGGATGGCTACACCTTC.

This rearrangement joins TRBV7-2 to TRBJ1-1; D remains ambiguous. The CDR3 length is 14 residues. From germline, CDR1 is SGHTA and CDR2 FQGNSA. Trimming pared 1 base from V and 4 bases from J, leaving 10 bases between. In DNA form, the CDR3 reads TGTGCCAGCAGCTTAGTGTCCGCAGGCACTGAAGCTTTCTTT. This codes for CASSLVSAGTEAFF.

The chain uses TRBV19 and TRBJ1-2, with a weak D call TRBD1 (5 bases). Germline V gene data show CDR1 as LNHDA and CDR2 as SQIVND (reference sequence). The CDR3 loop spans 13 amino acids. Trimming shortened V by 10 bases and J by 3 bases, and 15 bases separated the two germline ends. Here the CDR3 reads CATVARVDYGYTF. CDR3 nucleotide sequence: TGTGCCACCGTTGCCAGGGTGGACTATGGCTACACCTTC.

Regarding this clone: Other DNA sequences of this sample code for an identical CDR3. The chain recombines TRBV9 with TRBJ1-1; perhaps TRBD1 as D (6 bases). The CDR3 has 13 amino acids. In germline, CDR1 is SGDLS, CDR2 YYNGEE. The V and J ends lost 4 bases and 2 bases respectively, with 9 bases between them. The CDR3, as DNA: TGTGCCAGCAGCCTGACAGGAAACACTGAAGCTTTCTTT. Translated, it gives CASSLTGNTEAFF.

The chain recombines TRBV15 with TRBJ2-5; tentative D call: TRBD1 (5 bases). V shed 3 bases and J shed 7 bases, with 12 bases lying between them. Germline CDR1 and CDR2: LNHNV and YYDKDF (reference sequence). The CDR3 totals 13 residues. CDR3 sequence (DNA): TGTGCCACCAGCAGGTCCAAGGGGTCGACCCAGTACTTC. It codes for CATSRSKGSTQYF.

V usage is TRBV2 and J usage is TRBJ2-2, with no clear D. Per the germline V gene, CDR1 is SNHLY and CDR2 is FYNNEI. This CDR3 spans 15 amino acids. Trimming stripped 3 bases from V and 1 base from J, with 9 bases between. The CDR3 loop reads CASSDVQVNTGELFF. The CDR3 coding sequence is TGTGCCAGCAGTGATGTCCAGGTGAACACCGGGGAGCTGTTTTTT.

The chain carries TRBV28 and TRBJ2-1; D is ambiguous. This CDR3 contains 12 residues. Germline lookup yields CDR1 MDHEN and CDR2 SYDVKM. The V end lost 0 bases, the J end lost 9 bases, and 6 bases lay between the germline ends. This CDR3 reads CASSLWRGEQFF. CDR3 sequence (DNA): TGTGCCAGCAGTTTATGGCGTGGTGAGCAGTTCTTC.

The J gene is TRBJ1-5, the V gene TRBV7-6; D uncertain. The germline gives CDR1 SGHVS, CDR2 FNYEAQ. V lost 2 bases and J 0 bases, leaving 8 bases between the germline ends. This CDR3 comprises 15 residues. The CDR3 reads CASSLSPYSNQPQHF. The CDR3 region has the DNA TGTGCCAGCAGCTTATCTCCCTATAGCAATCAGCCCCAGCATTTT.

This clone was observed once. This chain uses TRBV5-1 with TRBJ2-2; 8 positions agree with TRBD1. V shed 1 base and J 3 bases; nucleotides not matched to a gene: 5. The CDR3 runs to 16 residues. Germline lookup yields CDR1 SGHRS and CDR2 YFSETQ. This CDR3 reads CASSLRQGTYTGELFF. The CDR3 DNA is TGCGCCAGCAGCTTGAGACAGGGGACGTACACCGGGGAGCTGTTTTTT. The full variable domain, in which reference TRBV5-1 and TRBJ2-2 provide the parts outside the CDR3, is KAGVTQTPRYLIKTRGQQVTLSCSPISGHRSVSWYQQTPGQGLQFLFEYFSETQRNKGNFPGRFSGRQFSNSRSEMNVSTLELGDSALYLCASSLRQGTYTGELFFGEGSRLTVL.

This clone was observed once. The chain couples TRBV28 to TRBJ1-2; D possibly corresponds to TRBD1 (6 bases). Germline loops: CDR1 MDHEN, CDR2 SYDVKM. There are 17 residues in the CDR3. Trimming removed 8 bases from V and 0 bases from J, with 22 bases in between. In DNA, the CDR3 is TGTGCCAGCGTCAACAGGGAGGGTGCCCTTTCTAACTATGGCTACACCTTC. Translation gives CASVNREGALSNYGYTF.

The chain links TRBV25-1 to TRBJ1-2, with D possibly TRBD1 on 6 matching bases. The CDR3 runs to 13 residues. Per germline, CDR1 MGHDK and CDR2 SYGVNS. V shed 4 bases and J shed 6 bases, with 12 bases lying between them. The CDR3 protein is CASSGVQGNGYTF. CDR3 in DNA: TGTGCCAGCAGTGGGGTCCAGGGGAATGGCTACACCTTC.

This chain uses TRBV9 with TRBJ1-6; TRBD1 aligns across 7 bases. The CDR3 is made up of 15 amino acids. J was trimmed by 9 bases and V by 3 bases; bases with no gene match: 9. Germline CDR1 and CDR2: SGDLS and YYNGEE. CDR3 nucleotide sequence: TGTGCCAGCAGCGACCGACAGGGAATAGGTTCACCCCTCCACTTT. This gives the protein CASSDRQGIGSPLHF.

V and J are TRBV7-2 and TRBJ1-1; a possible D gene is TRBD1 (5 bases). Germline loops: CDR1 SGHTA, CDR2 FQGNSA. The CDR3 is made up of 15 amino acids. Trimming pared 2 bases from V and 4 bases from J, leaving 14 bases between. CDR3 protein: CASSLPGGRGTEAFF. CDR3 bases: TGTGCCAGCAGCTTACCGGGGGGGAGGGGCACTGAAGCTTTCTTT.

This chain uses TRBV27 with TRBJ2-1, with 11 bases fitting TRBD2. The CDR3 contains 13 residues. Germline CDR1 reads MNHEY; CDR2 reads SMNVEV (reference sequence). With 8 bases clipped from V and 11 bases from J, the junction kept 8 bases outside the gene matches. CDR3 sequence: CASRLLAGEQQFF. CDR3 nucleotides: TGTGCCAGCCGCCTACTAGCGGGGGAACAGCAGTTCTTC.

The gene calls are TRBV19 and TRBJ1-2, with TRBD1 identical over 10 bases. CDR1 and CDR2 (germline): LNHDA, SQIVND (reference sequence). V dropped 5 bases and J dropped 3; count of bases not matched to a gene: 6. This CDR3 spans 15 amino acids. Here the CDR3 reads CASSSPGQGDYGYTF. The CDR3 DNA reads TGTGCCAGTAGTTCCCCAGGACAGGGGGACTATGGCTACACCTTC.

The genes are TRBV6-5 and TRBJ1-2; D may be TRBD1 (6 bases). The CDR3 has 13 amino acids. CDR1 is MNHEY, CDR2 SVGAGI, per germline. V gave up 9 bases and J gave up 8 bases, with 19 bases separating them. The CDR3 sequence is CARRQVGVIGYTF. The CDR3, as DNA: TGTGCCAGAAGACAGGTCGGGGTTATCGGCTACACCTTC.

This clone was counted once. The CDR3 DNA reads as TGTGCCAGCAGTTTATTGGGGGACAGGGTAGACACCGGGGAGCTGTTTTTT. Translated, it gives CASSLLGDRVDTGELFF. The chain uses TRBV27 and TRBJ2-2; 9 bases align to TRBD1. This CDR3 region has 17 residues. The germline V gene encodes CDR1 MNHEY and CDR2 SMNVEV (reference sequence). V lost 1 base and J lost 3; bases outside the gene matches: 6.